A selection of T cell receptor beta chains follows, all from one sample in a study of spatial heterogeneity in lung cancer. TCRdb re-called the 5' RACE reads with MiXCR, one entry per CDR3 protein. The repertoire holds fewer than 40,000 distinct CDR3 sequences, 7.5% to 8% seen once, with roughly 28% in the top ten. The specimen comprised PBMCs, sampled at surgery. The origin of the receptors is a male donor with early-stage non-small cell lung cancer. Both conserved end residues are part of each CDR3. Fields, in order: J gene, D gene, clone size, V gene, CDR3 protein, CDR3 DNA. The D gene is left open where the match is weak. Clone size, where shown, is once, few, many, or a class for clones that have expanded.

TRBJ1-4	.	many	TRBV7-8	CASSLSRWGPNEKLFF	TGTGCCAGCAGCTTATCTCGCTGGGGGCCTAATGAAAAACTGTTTTTT
TRBJ2-7	.	.	TRBV7-6	CASSPTEGGIKSYEQYF	TGTGCCAGCAGCCCTACTGAGGGAGGCATTAAATCCTACGAGCAGTACTTC
TRBJ2-1	.	many	TRBV5-1	CASSLVVTEQFF	TGCGCCAGCAGCTTGGTTGTTACTGAGCAGTTCTTC
TRBJ2-5	.	many	TRBV7-2	CASSSQGWKEETQYF	TGTGCCAGCAGCAGTCAGGGGTGGAAGGAAGAGACCCAGTACTTC
TRBJ2-5	.	.	TRBV7-9	CASSPGFRIQETQYF	TGTGCCAGCAGCCCAGGTTTTAGAATCCAAGAGACCCAGTACTTC
TRBJ2-1	TRBD2	.	TRBV10-3	CAISESTSGGDEQFF	TGTGCCATCAGTGAGTCTACTAGCGGGGGTGATGAGCAGTTCTTC
TRBJ2-3	.	once	TRBV9	CASSVRSTPTDTQYF	TGTGCCAGCAGCGTAAGGTCTACCCCAACAGATACGCAGTATTTT
TRBJ1-1	.	medium-sized	TRBV27	CASSPVSRTEAFF	TGTGCCAGCAGTCCAGTGTCTCGTACTGAAGCTTTCTTT
TRBJ1-2	.	many	TRBV18	CASSPNLQESNYGYTF	TGTGCCAGCTCACCGAATCTCCAGGAAAGTAACTATGGCTACACCTTC
TRBJ2-3	.	.	TRBV6-2/TRBV6-3	CASSYRFSARTDTQYF	TGTGCCAGCAGTTACAGATTCTCGGCACGCACAGATACGCAGTATTTT
TRBJ2-3	.	few	TRBV15	CATSREKLLGSASTDTQYF	TGTGCCACCAGCAGAGAAAAACTACTCGGGTCAGCTAGCACAGATACGCAGTATTTT
TRBJ1-1	.	many	TRBV18	CASSPPPLNTEAFF	TGTGCCAGCTCACCACCGCCCTTGAACACTGAAGCTTTCTTT
TRBJ1-1	.	.	TRBV11-2	CASSLGFGQPAGAFF	TGTGCCAGCAGCTTAGGCTTCGGACAGCCGGCGGGAGCTTTCTTT
TRBJ1-5	.	many	TRBV20-1	CSASADSNQPQHF	TGCAGTGCTAGTGCAGATAGCAATCAGCCCCAGCATTTT
TRBJ2-7	.	many	TRBV27	CACRGVSYEQYF	TGTGCCTGCAGAGGGGTCTCCTACGAGCAGTACTTC
TRBJ2-7	.	.	TRBV27	CASSLKGPSSYEQYF	TGTGCCAGCAGTTTAAAGGGGCCGAGCTCCTACGAGCAGTACTTC
TRBJ2-2	TRBD2	.	TRBV5-5	CASSSGGSTGELFF	TGTGCCAGCAGCTCGGGAGGATCCACCGGGGAGCTGTTTTTT
TRBJ1-2	.	many	TRBV9	CASSEGPTQNYYGYTF	TGTGCCAGCAGCGAGGGGCCGACACAGAATTACTATGGCTACACCTTC
TRBJ1-3	.	many	TRBV28	CASVKGGTGNTIYF	TGTGCCAGCGTGAAAGGCGGGACTGGAAACACCATATATTTT
TRBJ2-1	TRBD1	few	TRBV5-1	CASSQQQGQGYEQFF	TGCGCCAGCAGTCAACAACAGGGACAGGGGTATGAGCAGTTCTTC
TRBJ1-1	.	many	TRBV13	CASSLRKNTEAFF	TGTGCCAGCAGCTTAAGGAAGAACACTGAAGCTTTCTTT
TRBJ2-3	.	many	TRBV18	CASSRPSTDTQYF	TGTGCCAGCTCTCGACCGAGCACAGATACGCAGTATTTT
TRBJ2-5	.	few	TRBV29-1	CSVEGRSIEETQYF	TGCAGCGTTGAGGGAAGGAGCATCGAGGAGACCCAGTACTTC
TRBJ2-5	.	few	TRBV13	CASSLGPRKETQYF	TGTGCCAGCAGCTTAGGCCCACGCAAAGAGACCCAGTACTTC
TRBJ1-5	.	many	TRBV12-5	CASGFYSTLSSYSNQPQHF	TGTGCTAGTGGTTTCTATTCGACACTTTCATCCTATAGCAATCAGCCCCAGCATTTT
TRBJ1-6	.	.	TRBV10-3	CAISDEGGTNSPLHF	TGTGCCATCAGTGATGAGGGGGGTACTAATTCACCCCTCCACTTT
TRBJ2-3	TRBD2	.	TRBV4-3	CASSQDPSGRPDTQYF	TGCGCCAGCAGCCAAGACCCTAGCGGGAGACCAGATACGCAGTATTTT
TRBJ1-1	.	.	TRBV2	CASSESGGLNTEAFF	TGTGCCAGCAGTGAGAGTGGGGGATTGAACACTGAAGCTTTCTTT
TRBJ2-3	TRBD2	.	TRBV7-2	CASSPRTSGRVDTQYF	TGTGCCAGCAGCCCCCGGACTAGCGGGAGGGTAGATACGCAGTATTTT
TRBJ1-2	.	many	TRBV9	CASSVSEHYGYTF	TGTGCCAGCAGCGTTTCCGAACACTATGGCTACACCTTC
TRBJ2-1	TRBD2	.	TRBV18	CASSPPGLGEQFF	TGTGCCAGCTCACCACCGGGACTAGGTGAGCAGTTCTTC
TRBJ2-7	TRBD1	few	TRBV28	CASSFPRTGFSYEQYF	TGTGCCAGCAGTTTCCCCAGGACAGGCTTCTCCTACGAGCAGTACTTC
TRBJ1-4	TRBD1	many	TRBV29-1	CSVAWTGGKLFF	TGCAGCGTAGCTTGGACAGGGGGTAAACTGTTTTTT
TRBJ2-5	.	few	TRBV7-9	CASSLRQGGETQYF	TGTGCCAGCAGCTTGAGACAGGGAGGGGAGACCCAGTACTTC
TRBJ2-7	.	many	TRBV15	CATSRDGAVPYEQYF	TGTGCCACCAGCAGAGATGGGGCAGTTCCCTACGAGCAGTACTTC
TRBJ1-6	.	many	TRBV25-1	CASSVPNSPLHF	TGTGCCAGCAGTGTCCCCAATTCACCCCTCCACTTT
TRBJ2-5	.	few	TRBV6-5	CASSPPGAETQYF	TGTGCCAGCTCCCCCCCGGGTGCAGAGACCCAGTACTTC
TRBJ2-6	.	many	TRBV7-3	CASSPPWGRGANVLTF	TGTGCCAGCAGCCCACCATGGGGAAGGGGGGCCAACGTCCTGACTTTC
TRBJ1-1	.	many	TRBV12-3/TRBV12-4	CASGKGGNTEAFF	TGTGCCAGCGGAAAAGGTGGGAACACTGAAGCTTTCTTT
TRBJ1-4	.	many	TRBV2	CASRWQGNEKLFF	TGTGCCAGCAGGTGGCAGGGGAATGAAAAACTGTTTTTT
TRBJ2-1	.	few	TRBV5-1	CASSPPTGTDKYNEQFF	TGCGCCAGCAGCCCCCCGACCGGGACCGACAAGTACAATGAGCAGTTCTTC
TRBJ1-1	.	many	TRBV6-5	CASSYGRGTEAFF	TGTGCCAGCAGTTACGGCAGGGGAACTGAAGCTTTCTTT
TRBJ2-2	.	many	TRBV20-1	CSARDPGSNTGELFF	TGCAGTGCTCGGGACCCAGGTTCGAACACCGGGGAGCTGTTTTTT
TRBJ2-7	.	few	TRBV14	CASSQDIYDEQYF	TGTGCCAGCAGCCAAGATATCTACGACGAGCAGTACTTC
TRBJ2-4	TRBD1	.	TRBV4-1	CASSQDLTGTGGSKNIQYF	TGCGCCAGCAGCCAAGACCTTACCGGGACAGGGGGCTCCAAAAACATTCAGTACTTC